The 22 T cell receptor beta chains below come from one sample, sequenced in a study of shared clonotypes between healthy human individuals. Libraries were prepared by immunoSEQ multiplex PCR; TCRdb keeps only in-frame clonotypes and omits some of them. Altogether millions of clones are present, over 85% being singletons, with the ten largest covering about 0.37%. The material sequenced was naive CD4+ T cells from PBMCs. Indicated subset: CD45RA+ positively selected. Receptors originate from a man younger than 30 in good health. Some clones in this sample may be carry-over from other donors' samples.

The chain combines TRBV9 with TRBJ1-3, with 7 bases matching TRBD1. The CDR3 is 17 residues long. Per the germline V gene, CDR1 is SGDLS and CDR2 is YYNGEE. Trimming removed 3 bases from V and 0 bases from J; junction bases left unmatched: 9. This chain's CDR3 is CASSARGGQTSGNTIYF. The DNA of the CDR3 is TGTGCCAGCAGCGCCCGGGGGGGACAGACCTCTGGAAACACCATATATTTT. Full variable domain (missing parts from reference TRBV9 and TRBJ1-3): DSGVTQTPKHLITATGQRVTLRCSPRSGDLSVYWYQQSLDQGLQFLIQYYNGEERAKGNILERFSAQQFPDLHSELNLSSLELGDSALYFCASSARGGQTSGNTIYFGEGSWLTVV.

This chain links TRBV7-2 with TRBJ2-7, with D possibly being TRBD1 (6 bases). CDR1 is SGHTA and CDR2 is FQGNSA in the germline V gene. The CDR3 extends over 15 amino acids. Between the trimmed V and J ends, which lost 5 bases and 7 bases, there was a span of 21 bases. As DNA, the CDR3 is TGTGCCAGCAGCCTAGAACTCGCAGGGGCGGGTGAGCAGTACTTC. Residues: CASSLELAGAGEQYF.

The chain carries TRBV5-1 and TRBJ2-7; 10 bases line up with TRBD1. The germline CDR1 and CDR2 sequences are SGHRS and YFSETQ. V lost 3 bases to trimming and J lost 5 bases; unmatched junction nucleotides: 8. The CDR3 contains 15 residues. In DNA, the CDR3 is TGCGCCAGCAGCTGGGGACAGGGGTTGCGGAACGAGCAGTACTTC. As protein: CASSWGQGLRNEQYF.

The chain uses TRBV28 and TRBJ1-3; TRBD1 is a possible D gene (5 bases). This CDR3 comprises 16 residues. Germline loops: CDR1 MDHEN, CDR2 SYDVKM. V gave up 5 bases and J gave up 8 bases, with 22 bases separating them. The CDR3 reads CASSPRRWQGEYTIYF. The CDR3, as DNA: TGTGCCAGCAGTCCCCGACGGTGGCAGGGAGAATACACCATATATTTT. The entire variable domain, with the rest obtained from reference TRBV28 and TRBJ1-3, is as follows: DVKVTQSSRYLVKRTGEKVFLECVQDMDHENMFWYRQDPGLGLRLIYFSYDVKMKEKGDIPEGYSVSREKKERFSLILESASTNQTSMYLCASSPRRWQGEYTIYFGEGSWLTVV.

V gene TRBV5-4 combines with J gene TRBJ2-7, with D perhaps matching TRBD2 (7 bases). V gave up 3 bases and J gave up 4 bases, with 17 bases separating them. Germline V gives CDR1 SGHNT, CDR2 YYREEE (reference sequence). CDR3 length: 15 residues. CDR3 DNA sequence: TGTGCCAGCAGCTACCCGGGGGGCAAGGGGTACGAGCAGTACTTC. It codes for CASSYPGGKGYEQYF.

The gene calls are TRBV7-9 and TRBJ1-5; perhaps TRBD1 as D (6 bases). V lost 6 bases and J lost 1, with 10 bases in between. Germline loops: CDR1 SEHNR, CDR2 FQNEAQ (reference sequence). This CDR3 is 14 amino acids long. CDR3 sequence reads: CASSIGGSNQPQHF. As DNA, the CDR3 is TGTGCCAGCAGTATAGGGGGAAGCAATCAGCCCCAGCATTTT. Based on the CDR3 plus reference TRBV7-9 and TRBJ1-5, the full variable domain is DTGVSQNPRHKITKRGQNVTFRCDPISEHNRLYWYRQTLGQGPEFLTYFQNEAQLEKSRLLSDRFSAERPKGSFSTLEIQRTEQGDSAMYLCASSIGGSNQPQHFGDGTRLSIL.

The rearrangement uses TRBV9 and TRBJ1-3; no firm D call. Per germline, CDR1 SGDLS and CDR2 YYNGEE. CDR3 length: 13 residues. V gave up 4 bases and J gave up 7 bases, with 12 bases separating them. The CDR3 protein is CASSPVTPNTIYF. The CDR3 coding sequence is TGTGCCAGCAGCCCTGTTACTCCGAACACCATATATTTT. The variable domain in full, with the rest retrieved from reference TRBV9 and TRBJ1-3, is DSGVTQTPKHLITATGQRVTLRCSPRSGDLSVYWYQQSLDQGLQFLIQYYNGEERAKGNILERFSAQQFPDLHSELNLSSLELGDSALYFCASSPVTPNTIYFGEGSWLTVV.

V is TRBV29-1 and J is TRBJ2-3; TRBD1 matches 9 bases. The V gene end was trimmed by 4 bases and the J gene end by 1 base; junction bases not matched to a gene: 3. This CDR3 region has 14 residues. Germline assignment: CDR1 SQVTM and CDR2 ANQGSEA. CDR3 DNA: TGCAGCGTTGCTAGGACAGGGGGCACAGATACGCAGTATTTT. As protein: CSVARTGGTDTQYF.

The chain couples TRBV9 to TRBJ2-3; D is ambiguous. This CDR3 region has 14 residues. From germline, CDR1 is SGDLS and CDR2 YYNGEE. Trimming shortened V by 1 base and J by 2 bases, and 8 bases separated the two germline ends. The CDR3 loop reads CASSVSHYTDTQYF. The CDR3 DNA reads TGTGCCAGCAGCGTATCCCATTACACAGATACGCAGTATTTT.

This clone occurred once. This chain uses TRBV7-2 with TRBJ2-7, with D possibly being TRBD2 (6 bases). Deletions cut 4 bases from V and 0 bases from J, with 10 bases between. This CDR3 comprises 14 residues. The germline CDR1 and CDR2 sequences are SGHTA and FQGNSA. CDR3 residues: CASSWDSNSYEQYF. The CDR3 nucleotides read TGTGCCAGCAGCTGGGACTCCAACTCCTACGAGCAGTACTTC.

The chain employs TRBV28 and TRBJ1-1; the D gene is possibly TRBD1 (5 bases). The length of the CDR3 is 11 residues. Trimming took 8 bases from V and 5 from J, leaving 9 bases between them. CDR1 and CDR2 (germline): MDHEN, SYDVKM. CDR3 DNA sequence: TGTGCCAGCGCTGGGGGGACTGAAGCTTTCTTT. It translates to CASAGGTEAFF.

The chain uses TRBV7-9 and TRBJ2-7; D possibly matches TRBD1 or TRBD2 (5 bases each). The CDR3 length is 14 residues. Deletions cut 0 bases from V and 6 bases from J, with 12 bases between. From germline, CDR1 is SEHNR and CDR2 FQNEAQ (reference sequence). The CDR3 bases are TGTGCCAGCAGCTTAGCTAGTTATGGGGGCGAGCAGTACTTC. Its translation is CASSLASYGGEQYF.

This rearrangement joins TRBV5-4 to TRBJ2-7; D is possibly TRBD2 (6 bases). The CDR3 extends over 13 amino acids. V was trimmed by 4 bases and J by 6 bases, leaving 14 bases between them. The V gene's germline CDR1 is SGHNT and CDR2 YYREEE (reference sequence). The CDR3 DNA follows: TGTGCCAGCAGCGCCGGGTGGGGGGTCGAGCAGTACTTC. Its protein product is CASSAGWGVEQYF.

The V and J genes are TRBV27 and TRBJ2-3; D may be TRBD1 or TRBD2 (5 bases each). V was cut by 5 bases and J by 6 bases, with 12 bases left in between. Germline V gene data show CDR1 as MNHEY and CDR2 as SMNVEV (reference sequence). The CDR3 contains 13 residues. As DNA, the CDR3 is TGTGCCAGCAGTCCCCTGGGGGTTGATACGCAGTATTTT. It yields the protein CASSPLGVDTQYF.

Remarks on this clone: Other DNA sequences in the sample encode the same CDR3. The chain couples TRBV7-2 to TRBJ2-7, with a possible D match to TRBD2 (6 bases). V lost 4 bases to trimming and J lost 7 bases, with 11 bases between them. Germline lookup yields CDR1 SGHTA and CDR2 FQGNSA. This CDR3 contains 12 residues. The CDR3 DNA sequence: TGTGCCAGCAGCTCCGTCCGGGGGGAGCAGTACTTC. Translation: CASSSVRGEQYF.

J is TRBJ1-1 and V is TRBV7-6; 8 nucleotides align to TRBD1. CDR3 length: 15 residues. The germline V gene has CDR1 SGHVS and CDR2 FNYEAQ. V lost 3 bases to trimming and J lost 1 base; unmatched junction nucleotides: 4. The CDR3 is CASSLGTGTNTEAFF. CDR3 DNA: TGTGCCAGCAGCTTGGGGACAGGAACGAACACTGAAGCTTTCTTT. The complete variable domain, with remaining parts taken from reference TRBV7-6 and TRBJ1-1, reads GAGVSQSPRYKVTKRGQDVALRCDPISGHVSLYWYRQALGQGPEFLTYFNYEAQQDKSGLPNDRFSAERPEGSISTLTIQRTEQRDSAMYRCASSLGTGTNTEAFFGQGTRLTVV.

V gene TRBV19 combines with J gene TRBJ2-3; 9 positions agree with TRBD2. The CDR3 is 16 residues long. From germline, CDR1 is LNHDA and CDR2 SQIVND (reference sequence). After removal of 3 bases from V and 6 bases from J, the junction contained 10 bases not matched to a gene. The CDR3, as DNA: TGTGCCAGTAGTATCGATAGCGGGAGTTCGCGGGATACGCAGTATTTT. It encodes CASSIDSGSSRDTQYF.

To note about this clone: Different DNA sequences within this sample yield the same CDR3. The chain combines TRBV28 with TRBJ2-1; 9 nucleotides agree with TRBD2. V lost 3 bases to trimming and J lost 2 bases; unmatched junction nucleotides: 2. Germline values: CDR1 MDHEN, CDR2 SYDVKM. The CDR3 consists of 15 residues. The CDR3 protein is CASSLGGRAYNEQFF. As DNA, the CDR3 is TGTGCCAGCAGTTTGGGCGGGAGGGCCTACAATGAGCAGTTCTTC.

The sample holds one count of this clone. Distinct nucleotide sequences in the sample also encode this CDR3. The V call is TRBV5-1, the J call TRBJ2-1; a weak D match, TRBD2 (6 bases). Germline lookup yields CDR1 SGHRS and CDR2 YFSETQ. The CDR3 has 15 amino acids. Deletions cut 1 base from V and 1 base from J, with 9 bases between. Written as DNA, the CDR3 is TGCGCCAGCAGCTTGATCGCGGGATCCTACAATGAGCAGTTCTTC. Translation gives CASSLIAGSYNEQFF.

The chain links TRBV18 to TRBJ2-5; TRBD2 matches at 12 bases. The V and J ends lost 3 bases and 0 bases, in that order; junction bases with no gene match: 5. Germline V CDR1 and CDR2: KGHSH, LQKENI. The CDR3 runs 17 residues. The CDR3 nucleotides are TGTGCCAGCTCACCTCGGGGGACTAGCGGGTACCAAGAGACCCAGTACTTC. Amino acid sequence: CASSPRGTSGYQETQYF.

The V call is TRBV2, the J call TRBJ2-5; D remains ambiguous. Germline values: CDR1 SNHLY, CDR2 FYNNEI. CDR3 size: 15 residues. Trimming took 2 bases from V and 3 from J, leaving 13 bases between them. The CDR3 loop is CASSEWAASEETQYF. Written as DNA, the CDR3 is TGTGCCAGCAGTGAATGGGCAGCTTCCGAAGAGACCCAGTACTTC.

This clone is a singleton in its sample. J is TRBJ2-7 and V is TRBV10-3; D uncertain. The CDR3 is made up of 13 amino acids. Between the trimmed V and J ends, which lost 6 bases and 1 base, there was a span of 10 bases. The germline V gene has CDR1 ENHRY and CDR2 SYGVKD. This CDR3 is CAIRRDGSYEQYF. DNA of the CDR3: TGTGCCATCAGAAGAGACGGTTCCTACGAGCAGTACTTC.